This T cell receptor beta chain derives from a study of T cell responses to AZD1222 COVID-19 vaccine. Produced via immunoSEQ multiplex PCR; TCRdb's table is partial and in-frame only. The sample lists 15,000 to 17,000 clones, around 90% seen once, with approximately 2.9% in the top ten. V dropped 7 bases and J dropped 6; count of bases not matched to a gene: 4. This CDR3 spans 15 amino acids. CDR1 LNHDA and CDR2 SQIVND come from the germline V gene (reference sequence). The chain carries TRBV19 and TRBJ2-2; 14 bases align to TRBD2. This TCR came from an adult who received the AZD1222 COVID-19 vaccine. This specimen consisted of peripheral blood, obtained 28 days after the second AZD1222 dose. CDR3 bases: TGTGCCAGTATGGGGACTAGCGGGGGCCCCGGGGAGCTGTTTTTT. As protein: CASMGTSGGPGELFF. Full variable domain (remainder filled in from reference TRBV19 and TRBJ2-2): DGGITQSPKYLFRKEGQNVTLSCEQNLNHDAMYWYRQDPGQGLRLIYYSQIVNDFQKGDIAEGYSVSREKKESFPLTVTSAQKNPTAFYLCASMGTSGGPGELFFGEGSRLTVL.